The 24 T cell receptor beta chains given below trace back to one sample, sequenced in a study of T cell responses to AZD1222 COVID-19 vaccine (TCRdb year 2021). Receptor amplification or capture employed the immunoSEQ multiplex PCR assay. This is the immuneACCESS table as TCRdb keeps it, with only in-frame sequences that have V and J called. A part of the clones is gone; compared with another copy, unresolved V genes explain less than half, and the rest is unexplained. In all, the sample holds approximately 49,000 clones, and 65% to 80% of those were seen once. Together, the top ten hold about 20% of the sample. According to the study, the label for this sample's time point signals: baseline before first vaccination. The sample's treatment or condition label, decoded: meningococcal conjugate vaccine given as trial control. The specimen comprised peripheral blood, sampled on day 0 of MenACWY control vaccination. These receptors were collected from an adult in good health.

The genes are TRBV6-6 and TRBJ2-5; 11 bases align to TRBD1. The CDR3 covers 13 residues. Germline V gene sequence: CDR1 MNHNY, CDR2 SVGAGI (reference sequence). The J segment lost 4 bases and the V segment lost 6 bases, leaving 1 base of the junction unmatched. In nucleotides, the CDR3 is TGTGCCAGCAGGGACAGGGGGCGAGAGACCCAGTACTTC. Translation: CASRDRGRETQYF.

As concerns this clone: Within the sample, other DNA sequences also encode this same CDR3. In nucleotides, the CDR3 is TGTGCCAGCAGTTACCCAGGGGGTGGGGAGACCCAGTACTTC. Encoded protein: CASSYPGGGETQYF. V gene TRBV6-5 combines with J gene TRBJ2-5, with 7 bases aligning to TRBD1. J gave up 5 bases and V 2 bases, and 5 bases lay outside the gene matches. Germline V gene sequence: CDR1 MNHEY, CDR2 SVGAGI. This CDR3 region has 14 residues.

The V gene is TRBV5-6, the J gene TRBJ1-4, with a weak D call TRBD1 (6 bases). Trimming left V 4 bases short and J 0 bases short, with 10 bases between. The CDR3 runs to 15 residues. CDR1 is SGHDT and CDR2 is YYEEEE in the germline V gene. As DNA, the CDR3 is TGTGCCAGCAGCAAAGGACAGCCAACTAATGAAAAACTGTTTTTT. This encodes CASSKGQPTNEKLFF.

The chain carries TRBV28 and TRBJ2-7, with 8 bases fitting TRBD1. This CDR3 is 15 amino acids long. With V trimmed by 8 bases and J by 6 bases, 15 bases remained unmatched. Germline V gives CDR1 MDHEN, CDR2 SYDVKM. The CDR3 nucleotides are TGTGCCAGCGTCCCATCGGCAGGGGGCCGCGGCGAGCAGTACTTC. Protein: CASVPSAGGRGEQYF.

The rearrangement joins TRBV14 to TRBJ1-5, with D maybe TRBD1 (5 bases). CDR3 size: 14 residues. V was clipped by 1 base and J by 3 bases, with 7 bases between them. Germline V gives CDR1 SGHDN, CDR2 FVKESK. CDR3: CASSQGQNNQPQHF. CDR3 DNA sequence: TGTGCCAGCAGCCAAGGACAGAACAATCAGCCCCAGCATTTT. Together with reference TRBV14 and TRBJ1-5, the CDR3 gives the full variable domain: EAGVTQFPSHSVIEKGQTVTLRCDPISGHDNLYWYRRVMGKEIKFLLHFVKESKQDESGMPNNRFLAERTGGTYSTLKVQPAELEDSGVYFCASSQGQNNQPQHFGDGTRLSIL.

The chain has TRBV5-1 and TRBJ2-3; TRBD2 agrees at 14 bases. Germline CDR1 reads SGHRS; CDR2 reads YFSETQ. The CDR3 is made up of 16 amino acids. V dropped 3 bases and J dropped 6; count of bases not matched to a gene: 6. CDR3 sequence reads: CASSSLTSGGADTQYF. Here the CDR3 DNA reads TGCGCCAGCAGCTCATTGACTAGCGGGGGGGCCGATACGCAGTATTTT.

The V and J genes are TRBV30 and TRBJ1-1; a weak D match, TRBD1 (5 bases). This CDR3 is built from 12 residues. The V gene's germline CDR1 is GTSNPN and CDR2 SVGIG (reference sequence). The CDR3 sequence is CALGPRGSEAFF. CDR3 nucleotide sequence: TGTGCTTTGGGACCGCGAGGCTCTGAAGCTTTCTTT.

The chain has TRBV5-5 and TRBJ2-7; 7 nucleotides line up with TRBD1. This CDR3 is built from 16 residues. Looked up from germline, CDR1 is SGHKS and CDR2 is YYEKEE (reference sequence). V was pared by 4 bases and J by 3 bases, with 13 bases of the junction left unmatched. The CDR3 sequence is CASSPTPGTVLYEQYV. CDR3 nucleotides: TGTGCCAGCAGCCCAACTCCGGGGACAGTCCTCTACGAGCAGTACGTC.

This chain links TRBV2 with TRBJ1-3; the D is unclear. V lost 2 bases and J lost 2, with 13 bases in between. This CDR3 is 16 amino acids long. The germline CDR1 and CDR2 sequences are SNHLY and FYNNEI. CDR3 nucleotides: TGTGCCAGCAGTGAACGTACGGGGTTGACTGGAAACACCATATATTTT. The encoded protein is CASSERTGLTGNTIYF.

The chain combines TRBV19 with TRBJ1-1, with D hard to call. CDR3 length equals 16 residues. Between the trimmed V and J ends, which lost 3 bases and 4 bases, there was a span of 18 bases. Germline CDR1 is LNHDA and CDR2 is SQIVND (reference sequence). CDR3: CASSIVGGLSGTEAFF. CDR3 sequence (DNA): TGTGCCAGTAGTATTGTCGGCGGCCTTTCCGGCACTGAAGCTTTCTTT.

The rearrangement joins TRBV10-1 to TRBJ2-7, with TRBD2 matching over 7 bases. The V and J ends lost 8 bases and 7 bases, in that order; junction bases with no gene match: 8. CDR3 length equals 12 residues. Germline CDR1 and CDR2: WNHNN and SYGVQD (reference sequence). CDR3 sequence reads: CASGEGVAEQYF. As DNA, the CDR3 is TGCGCCAGCGGGGAGGGAGTAGCGGAGCAGTACTTC.

This chain connects TRBV28 to TRBJ2-7; 9 positions match TRBD1. CDR3 size: 16 residues. After removal of 3 bases from V and 1 base from J, the junction contained 7 bases not matched to a gene. Germline CDR1 MDHEN, CDR2 SYDVKM. CDR3 amino acids: CASSFPPGTGSYEQYF. The DNA for the CDR3 is TGTGCCAGCAGTTTCCCCCCCGGGACAGGGTCCTACGAGCAGTACTTC.

This clone was observed a single time. The chain recombines TRBV6-5 with TRBJ1-5; possibly TRBD1 for D (5 bases). Germline V CDR1 and CDR2: MNHEY, SVGAGI. The CDR3 runs to 12 residues. V dropped 8 bases and J dropped 7 bases, with 12 bases sitting between them. CDR3 amino acids: CASGGRGQPQHF. The CDR3 bases are TGTGCCAGCGGAGGAAGGGGCCAGCCCCAGCATTTT.

This chain connects TRBV27 to TRBJ1-6; D unresolved. In germline, CDR1 is MNHEY, CDR2 SMNVEV (reference sequence). V gave up 7 bases and J gave up 5 bases, with 15 bases separating them. CDR3 size: 15 residues. The CDR3: CASNYGGVNNSPLHF. In DNA, the CDR3 is TGTGCCAGCAACTATGGCGGAGTCAATAATTCACCCCTCCACTTT.

This sequence joins TRBV6-6 and TRBJ1-1; possibly TRBD1 for D (5 bases). Germline V gene sequence: CDR1 MNHNY, CDR2 SVGAGI (reference sequence). There are 15 residues in the CDR3. V was cut by 7 bases and J by 5 bases, with 20 bases left in between. The CDR3 sequence: CASTPGDRQKTEAFF. The CDR3 DNA reads as TGTGCCAGCACTCCCGGGGACCGCCAGAAGACTGAAGCTTTCTTT.

There are a few counts of this clone. The chain combines TRBV7-9 with TRBJ2-1, with D unresolved. The CDR3 loop spans 15 amino acids. Trimming took 5 bases from V and 0 from J, leaving 11 bases between them. The germline gives CDR1 SEHNR, CDR2 FQNEAQ (reference sequence). CDR3 region: CASSPADGSYNEQFF. CDR3 nucleotides: TGTGCCAGCAGCCCTGCCGACGGCTCCTACAATGAGCAGTTCTTC.

The chain is built from TRBV12-1 and TRBJ1-5. TRBV12-1 is designated a pseudogene. The CDR3 loop spans 16 amino acids. CDR3 sequence reads: CASKRGAGVHNQPQHF. CDR3 coding DNA: TGTGCCAGCAAGCGCGGGGCCGGGGTCCACAATCAGCCCCAGCATTTT.

There are a few counts of this clone. The chain uses TRBV6-4 and TRBJ1-2; D call uncertain. The CDR3 length is 14 residues. V was trimmed by 0 bases and J by 7 bases, leaving 12 bases between them. Germline lookup yields CDR1 MRHNA and CDR2 SNTAGT. The DNA for the CDR3 is TGTGCCAGCAGTGACTCAGTGTCGGCTAGTGGCTACACCTTC. The encoded protein is CASSDSVSASGYTF.

The chain has TRBV24-1 and TRBJ1-5; no definite D call. Germline CDR1 and CDR2: KGHDR and SFDVKD. Trimming left V 9 bases short and J 0 bases short, with 8 bases between. The CDR3 is 13 residues long. The CDR3 sequence is CATEWDSNQPQHF. Written as DNA, the CDR3 is TGTGCCACCGAGTGGGATAGCAATCAGCCCCAGCATTTT.

The rearrangement links TRBV9 to TRBJ2-1; TRBD1 matches at 10 bases. CDR3 length: 16 residues. In germline, CDR1 is SGDLS, CDR2 YYNGEE. V shed 3 bases and J 9 bases; nucleotides not matched to a gene: 12. CDR3 loop: CASSARPGTGVSEQFF. The CDR3 nucleotides read TGTGCCAGCAGCGCCCGACCAGGGACAGGGGTTTCTGAGCAGTTCTTC.

The V gene is TRBV18, the J gene TRBJ2-7; 8 bases match TRBD2. V shed 2 bases and J 1 base; nucleotides not matched to a gene: 7. CDR3 length: 16 residues. Per germline, CDR1 KGHSH and CDR2 LQKENI. For the CDR3, the DNA is TGTGCCAGCTCACCAGCGAAGCGGGAGCTATCCTACGAGCAGTACTTC. This codes for CASSPAKRELSYEQYF.

The chain combines TRBV7-6 with TRBJ2-1; 8 positions agree with TRBD2. CDR3 length: 15 residues. Trimming removed 5 bases from V and 5 bases from J; junction bases left unmatched: 8. Germline V gene sequence: CDR1 SGHVS, CDR2 FNYEAQ. CDR3 sequence: CASSQTGGTHNEQFF. For the CDR3, the DNA is TGTGCCAGCAGCCAAACGGGGGGGACCCACAATGAGCAGTTCTTC.

The chain recombines TRBV25-1 with TRBJ2-7; 13 bases are a match to TRBD2. Germline CDR1 reads MGHDK; CDR2 reads SYGVNS. J gave up 4 bases and V 2 bases, and 11 bases lay outside the gene matches. The CDR3 loop spans 18 amino acids. CDR3 sequence reads: CASSEVRAGTSGIYEQYF. The CDR3 nucleotides read TGTGCCAGCAGTGAAGTTCGGGCAGGGACTAGCGGGATTTACGAGCAGTACTTC.

CDR3 nucleotide sequence: TGTGCCACCAGTGATTCAGGCAGGGATGGCTACACCTTC. Its protein product is CATSDSGRDGYTF. The chain employs TRBV24-1 and TRBJ1-2; possibly TRBD1 for D (5 bases). This CDR3 comprises 13 residues. CDR1 is KGHDR, CDR2 SFDVKD, per germline. The V and J ends lost 2 bases and 6 bases respectively, with 9 bases between them.